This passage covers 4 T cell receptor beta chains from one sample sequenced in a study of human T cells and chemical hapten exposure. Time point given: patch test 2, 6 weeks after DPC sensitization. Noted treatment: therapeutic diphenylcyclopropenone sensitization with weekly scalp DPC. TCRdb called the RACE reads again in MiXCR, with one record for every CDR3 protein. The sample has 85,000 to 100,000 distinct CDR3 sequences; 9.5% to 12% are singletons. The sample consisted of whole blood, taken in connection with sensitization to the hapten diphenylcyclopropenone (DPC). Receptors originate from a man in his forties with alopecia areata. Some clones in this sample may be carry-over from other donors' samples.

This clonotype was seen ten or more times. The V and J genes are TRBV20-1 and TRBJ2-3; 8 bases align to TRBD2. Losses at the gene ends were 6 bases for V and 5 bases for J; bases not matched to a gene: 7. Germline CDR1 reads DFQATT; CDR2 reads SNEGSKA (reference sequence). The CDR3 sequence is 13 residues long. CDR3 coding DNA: TGCAGTGCAAAAACTAGCGGAAGAGATACGCAGTATTTT. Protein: CSAKTSGRDTQYF.

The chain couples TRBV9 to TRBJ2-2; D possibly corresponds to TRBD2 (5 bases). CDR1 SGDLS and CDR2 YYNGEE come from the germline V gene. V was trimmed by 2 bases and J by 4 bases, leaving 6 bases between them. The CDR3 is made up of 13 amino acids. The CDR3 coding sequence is TGTGCCAGCAGCGTGACTATCACCGGGGAGCTGTTTTTT. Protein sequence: CASSVTITGELFF.

The CDR3: CASSGLAGTDTQYF. The CDR3 DNA reads as TGCGCCAGCAGCGGACTAGCCGGCACAGATACGCAGTATTTT. This chain connects TRBV5-1 to TRBJ2-3; 8 positions match TRBD2. Germline lookup yields CDR1 SGHRS and CDR2 YFSETQ. The ends lost 4 bases at V and 1 base at J; junction bases unmatched: 2. This CDR3 region has 14 residues.

CDR3 amino acids: CSARDEWRETQYF. The CDR3 DNA is TGCAGTGCTAGAGACGAGTGGAGGGAGACCCAGTACTTC. This chain links TRBV20-1 with TRBJ2-5; D perhaps matches TRBD2 (5 bases). This CDR3 has 13 residues. CDR1 and CDR2 (germline): DFQATT, SNEGSKA (reference sequence). Between the trimmed V and J ends, which lost 0 bases and 5 bases, there was a span of 10 bases.